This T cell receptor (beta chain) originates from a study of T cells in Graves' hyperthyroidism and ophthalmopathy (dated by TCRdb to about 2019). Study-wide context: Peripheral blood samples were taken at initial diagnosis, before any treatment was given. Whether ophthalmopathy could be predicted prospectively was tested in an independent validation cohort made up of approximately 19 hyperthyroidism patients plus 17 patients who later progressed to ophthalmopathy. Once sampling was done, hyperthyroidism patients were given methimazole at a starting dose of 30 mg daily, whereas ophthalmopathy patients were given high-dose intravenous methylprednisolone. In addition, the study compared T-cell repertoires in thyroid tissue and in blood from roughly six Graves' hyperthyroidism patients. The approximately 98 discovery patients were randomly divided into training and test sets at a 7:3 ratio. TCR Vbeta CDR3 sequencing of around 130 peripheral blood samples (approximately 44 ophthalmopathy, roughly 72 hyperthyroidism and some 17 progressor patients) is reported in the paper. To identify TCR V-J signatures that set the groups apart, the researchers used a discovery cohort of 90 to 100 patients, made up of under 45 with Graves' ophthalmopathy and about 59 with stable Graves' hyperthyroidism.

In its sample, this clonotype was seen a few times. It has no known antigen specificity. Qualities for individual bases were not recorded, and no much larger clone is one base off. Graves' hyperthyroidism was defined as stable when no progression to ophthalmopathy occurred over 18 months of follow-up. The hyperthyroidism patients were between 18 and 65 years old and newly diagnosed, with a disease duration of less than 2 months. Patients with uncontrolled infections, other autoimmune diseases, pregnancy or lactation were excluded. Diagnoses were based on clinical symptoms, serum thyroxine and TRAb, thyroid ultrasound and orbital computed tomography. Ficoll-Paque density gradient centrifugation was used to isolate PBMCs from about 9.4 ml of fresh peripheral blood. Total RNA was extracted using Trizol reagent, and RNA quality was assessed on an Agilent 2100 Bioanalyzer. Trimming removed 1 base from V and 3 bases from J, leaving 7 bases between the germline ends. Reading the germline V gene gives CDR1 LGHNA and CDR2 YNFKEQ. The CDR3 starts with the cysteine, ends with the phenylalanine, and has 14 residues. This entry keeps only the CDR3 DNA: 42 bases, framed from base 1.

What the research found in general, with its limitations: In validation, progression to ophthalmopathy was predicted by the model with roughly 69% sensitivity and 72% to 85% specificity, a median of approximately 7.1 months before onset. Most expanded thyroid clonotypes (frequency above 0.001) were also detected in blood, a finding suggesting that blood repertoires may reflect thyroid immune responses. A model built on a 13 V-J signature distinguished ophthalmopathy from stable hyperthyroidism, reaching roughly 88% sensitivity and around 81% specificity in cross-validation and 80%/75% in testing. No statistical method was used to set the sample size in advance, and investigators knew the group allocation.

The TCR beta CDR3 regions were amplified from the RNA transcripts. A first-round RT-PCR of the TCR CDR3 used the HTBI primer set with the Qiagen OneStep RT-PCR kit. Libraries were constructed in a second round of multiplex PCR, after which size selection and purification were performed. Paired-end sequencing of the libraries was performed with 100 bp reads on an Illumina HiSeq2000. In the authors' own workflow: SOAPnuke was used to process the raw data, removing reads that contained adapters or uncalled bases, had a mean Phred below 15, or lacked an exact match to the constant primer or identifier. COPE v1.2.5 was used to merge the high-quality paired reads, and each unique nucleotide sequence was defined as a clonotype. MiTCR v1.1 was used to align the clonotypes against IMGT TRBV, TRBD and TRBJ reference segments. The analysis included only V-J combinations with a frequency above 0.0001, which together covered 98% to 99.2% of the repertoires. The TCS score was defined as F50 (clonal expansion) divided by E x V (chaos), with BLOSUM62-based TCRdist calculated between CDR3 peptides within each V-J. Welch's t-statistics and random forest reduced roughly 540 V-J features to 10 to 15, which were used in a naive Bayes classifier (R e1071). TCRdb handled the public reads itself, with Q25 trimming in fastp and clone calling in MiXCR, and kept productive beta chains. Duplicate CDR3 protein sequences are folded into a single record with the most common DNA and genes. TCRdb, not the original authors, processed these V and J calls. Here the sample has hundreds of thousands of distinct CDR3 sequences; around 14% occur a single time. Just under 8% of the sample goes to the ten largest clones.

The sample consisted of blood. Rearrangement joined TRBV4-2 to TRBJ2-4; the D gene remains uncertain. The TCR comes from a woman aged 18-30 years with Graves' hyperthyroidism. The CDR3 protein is CASSQVYDKNIQYF. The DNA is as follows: TGTGCCAGCAGCCAAGTTTACGACAAAAACATTCAGTACTTC.